One and the same sample provided the 6 T cell receptor beta chains below, sequenced in a study of blood T cell repertoires in COVID-19. Produced via immunoSEQ multiplex PCR; TCRdb's table is partial and in-frame only. The sample records tens of thousands of clones, around nine tenths being singletons. Specimen: peripheral blood. These receptors originate from a human donor in a cohort sampled during active COVID-19.

The chain employs TRBV14 and TRBJ2-7; D perhaps matches TRBD1 (5 bases). The V end was cut by 1 base, the J end by 4 bases, with 14 bases between. The germline V gene has CDR1 SGHDN and CDR2 FVKESK. The CDR3 is 15 amino acids. Written as DNA, the CDR3 is TGTGCCAGCAGCCAAGGAAGTCAGGGTCTTTACGAGCAGTACGTC. It is translated as CASSQGSQGLYEQYV.

The chain joins TRBV11-3 to TRBJ2-2; 7 nucleotides line up with TRBD2. J lost 2 bases, V lost 5 bases, and 5 bases had no gene match. CDR1 and CDR2 (germline): SGHNT, YENEEA. CDR3 length: 15 residues. CDR3 in amino acids: CASSPGGFNTGELFF. The CDR3 bases are TGTGCCAGCAGCCCCGGGGGGTTCAACACCGGGGAGCTGTTTTTT.

The gene calls are TRBV11-1 and TRBJ1-6; D possibly corresponds to TRBD1 (5 bases). This CDR3 has 14 amino acids. Germline-derived CDR1 and CDR2 are SGHAT and FQDESV (reference sequence). Trimming pared 3 bases from V and 8 bases from J, leaving 11 bases between. Written as DNA, the CDR3 is TGTGCCAGCAGCTTTGGCTGGGGGGATTCACCCCTCCACTTT. Translating gives CASSFGWGDSPLHF.

This chain links TRBV9 with TRBJ1-2; 8 bases agree with TRBD1. The CDR3 is 12 residues long. In germline, CDR1 is SGDLS, CDR2 YYNGEE. With V trimmed by 7 bases and J by 8 bases, 7 bases remained unmatched. Here the CDR3 reads CASSQGAGGYTF. The CDR3 bases are TGTGCCAGCTCGCAGGGGGCTGGAGGCTACACCTTC.

CDR3 in amino acids: CATGLGAQSDTQYF. DNA of the CDR3: TGTGCCACCGGTCTGGGGGCGCAATCAGATACGCAGTATTTT. V is TRBV10-3 and J is TRBJ2-3; tentative D call: TRBD1 (6 bases). The germline V gene encodes CDR1 ENHRY and CDR2 SYGVKD. The V and J ends lost 10 bases and 4 bases respectively, with 18 bases between them. The CDR3 runs to 14 residues.

This rearrangement joins TRBV20-1 to TRBJ2-7, with D possibly being TRBD2 (6 bases). Trimming removed 3 bases at V and 1 base at J, with 16 bases between. Looked up from germline, CDR1 is DFQATT and CDR2 is SNEGSKA (reference sequence). The CDR3 has 15 residues. The chain's CDR3 is CSASPTGDLSYEQYF. The CDR3 DNA sequence: TGCAGTGCTAGTCCGACCGGGGACTTATCCTACGAGCAGTACTTC.